This section outlines one T cell receptor beta chain sequence together with its context. The sample belongs to a study of shared clonotypes between healthy human individuals. Germline V gene data show CDR1 as KGHSH and CDR2 as LQKENI. The CDR3 runs 13 residues. V was shortened by 1 base and J by 1 base, with 1 base between the two germline ends. The repertoire was sequenced with immunoSEQ multiplex PCR; TCRdb's copy has only in-frame clones and lacks some. This sample carries some 580,000 clones, roughly 98% of them seen once, and the ten largest clones take 0.3%. Naive CD8 cells, CD45RO-negative and positively selected for CCR7, excluded terminally differentiated effector memory CD45RA+ cells. All of the donors resided in Nashville, Tennessee, and each was a Caucasian adult.

The sample consisted of naive CD8+ T cells sorted from blood. This TCR derives from a young man in good health. The V and J genes are TRBV18 and TRBJ2-2; no definite D call. CDR3 nucleotides: TGTGCCAGCTCACCACAGAACACCGGGGAGCTGTTTTTT. It specifies CASSPQNTGELFF.